The 5 T cell receptor beta chains below come from one sample, sequenced in a study of human T cells and chemical hapten exposure. Documented time point: patch test 3, about 24 weeks after DPC sensitization. As for treatment: therapeutic diphenylcyclopropenone sensitization with weekly scalp DPC. From the RACE reads, TCRdb called clonotypes with MiXCR, one entry per CDR3 protein. This sample yields approximately 72,000 distinct CDR3 sequences, of which 11% are seen a single time; roughly 1.5% belongs to the top ten. The sample here was whole blood, taken in connection with sensitization to the hapten diphenylcyclopropenone (DPC). Receptor source: a woman aged 45-60 years with alopecia areata. Some clones in this sample may be carry-over from other donors' samples.

V is TRBV7-6 and J is TRBJ2-6; no definite D call. V lost 5 bases, J lost 4 bases, and 18 bases lay in between. CDR3 length: 17 amino acids. Germline V gives CDR1 SGHVS, CDR2 FNYEAQ. Written as DNA, the CDR3 is TGTGCCAGCAGCCCCCTAATTAACCCCGTCGGGGCCAACGTCCTGACTTTC. Translating it yields CASSPLINPVGANVLTF.

The CDR3 DNA sequence: TGTGCCAGCAGTCCGGTATCGAAGCGGGGGCCCTACAATGAGCAGTTCTTC. Its protein product is CASSPVSKRGPYNEQFF. The V gene is TRBV12-3 or TRBV12-4, the J gene TRBJ2-1; 8 positions agree with TRBD2. J was trimmed by 2 bases and V by 5 bases; bases with no gene match: 11. The CDR3 spans 17 residues.

V usage is TRBV5-1 and J usage is TRBJ1-1; a possible D gene is TRBD1 (5 bases). Germline V lookup: CDR1 SGHRS, CDR2 YFSETQ. V lost 3 bases and J 5 bases, leaving 11 bases between the germline ends. The CDR3 is made up of 13 amino acids. This CDR3 reads CASSSEGETEAFF. CDR3 DNA: TGCGCCAGCAGCTCCGAAGGGGAGACTGAAGCTTTCTTT.

The rearrangement uses TRBV5-1 and TRBJ1-6, with a tentative D call TRBD1 (6 bases). The CDR3 has 14 amino acids. CDR1 SGHRS and CDR2 YFSETQ come from the germline V gene. Trimming stripped 4 bases from V and 9 bases from J, with 14 bases between. CDR3 region: CASSDIGGTSPLHF. The CDR3 nucleotides are TGCGCCAGCAGCGACATAGGGGGTACTTCACCCCTCCACTTT.

In its sample, this clonotype was seen many times. The chain carries TRBV2 and TRBJ1-5, with 7 bases identical to TRBD1. Germline V CDR1 and CDR2: SNHLY, FYNNEI. The CDR3 contains 14 residues. Trimming at V came to 1 base and at J to 5 bases, leaving 2 bases not matched to a gene. CDR3 DNA: TGTGCCAGCAGTGAAGAAGGGGGCTATCAGCCCCAGCATTTT. Translated, it gives CASSEEGGYQPQHF.